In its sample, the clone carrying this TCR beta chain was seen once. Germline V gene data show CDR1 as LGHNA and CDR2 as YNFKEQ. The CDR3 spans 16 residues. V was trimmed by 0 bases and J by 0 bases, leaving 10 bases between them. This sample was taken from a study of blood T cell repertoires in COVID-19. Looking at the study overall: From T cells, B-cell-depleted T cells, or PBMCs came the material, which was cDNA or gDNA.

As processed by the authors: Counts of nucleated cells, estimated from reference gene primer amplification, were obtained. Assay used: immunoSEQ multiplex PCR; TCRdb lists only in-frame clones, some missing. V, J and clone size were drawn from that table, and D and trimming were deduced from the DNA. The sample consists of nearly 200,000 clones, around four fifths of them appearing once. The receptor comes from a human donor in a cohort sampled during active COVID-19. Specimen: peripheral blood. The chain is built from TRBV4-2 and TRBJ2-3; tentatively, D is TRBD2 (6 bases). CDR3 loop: CASSQDPAGSTDTQYF. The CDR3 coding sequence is TGTGCCAGCAGCCAAGACCCGGCGGGGAGCACAGATACGCAGTATTTT.